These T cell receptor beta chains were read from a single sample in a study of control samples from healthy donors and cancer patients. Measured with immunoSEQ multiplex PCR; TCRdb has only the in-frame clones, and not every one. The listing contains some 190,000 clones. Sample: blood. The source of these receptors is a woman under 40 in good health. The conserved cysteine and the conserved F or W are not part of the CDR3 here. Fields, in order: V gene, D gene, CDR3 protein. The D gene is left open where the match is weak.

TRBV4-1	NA	ASSQKSPGAATGELF
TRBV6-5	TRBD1	ASRTGVAYGYT
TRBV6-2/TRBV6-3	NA	ASSYWGNTGELF
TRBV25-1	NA	ASSQGNTEAF
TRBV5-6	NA	ASSLDGWTEAF
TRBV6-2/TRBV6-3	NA	ASSYSRVPGELF
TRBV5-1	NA	ASSSQGAANEKLF
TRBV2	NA	ASSVWNIQY
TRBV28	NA	ASSWTAALNGYT
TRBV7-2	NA	ASSQNGGGTYEQY
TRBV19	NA	ASSIGGANYGYT
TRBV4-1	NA	ASSQGRPLAKNIQY
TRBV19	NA	ASSMFVWETQY
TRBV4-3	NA	ASSQGVLGSSYEQY
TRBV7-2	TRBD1	ASSLAQTGGRETQY